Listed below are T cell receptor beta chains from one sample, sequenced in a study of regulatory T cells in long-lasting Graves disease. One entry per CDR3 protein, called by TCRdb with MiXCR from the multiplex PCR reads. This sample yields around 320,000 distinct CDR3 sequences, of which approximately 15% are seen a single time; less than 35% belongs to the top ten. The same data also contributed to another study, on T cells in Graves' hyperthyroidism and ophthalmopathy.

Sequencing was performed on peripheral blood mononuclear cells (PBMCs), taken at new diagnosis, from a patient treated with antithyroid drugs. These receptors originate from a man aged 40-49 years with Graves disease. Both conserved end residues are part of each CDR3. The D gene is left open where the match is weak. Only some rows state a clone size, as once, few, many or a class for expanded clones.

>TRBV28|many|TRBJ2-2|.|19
CASSSSALPAGENTGELFF
TGTGCCAGCAGTAGCTCGGCCCTGCCGGCCGGGGAGAACACCGGGGAGCTGTTTTTT
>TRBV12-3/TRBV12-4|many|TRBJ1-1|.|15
CASSFTSPAITYAFF
TGTGCCAGCAGTTTTACCTCCCCCGCTATCACATACGCTTTCTTT
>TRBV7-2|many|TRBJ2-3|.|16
CASSLIGGGQTDTQYF
TGTGCCAGCAGCCTGATAGGTGGGGGCCAAACAGATACGCAGTATTTT
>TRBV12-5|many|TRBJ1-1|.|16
CASQRPGLGAYTEAFF
TGTGCTAGCCAAAGACCTGGGTTGGGTGCTTACACTGAAGCTTTCTTT
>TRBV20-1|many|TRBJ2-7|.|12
CSATRQSYEQYF
TGCAGTGCTACCCGACAGTCCTACGAGCAGTACTTC
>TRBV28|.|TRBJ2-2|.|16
CASSFGTTASTGELFF
TGTGCCAGCAGTTTTGGGACAACTGCGAGCACCGGGGAGCTGTTTTTT
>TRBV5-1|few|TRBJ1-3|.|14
CASSSLPDGNTIYF
TGCGCCAGCAGCTCCCTCCCTGATGGAAACACCATATATTTT
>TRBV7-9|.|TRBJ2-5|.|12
CASSRLKETQYF
TGTGCCAGCAGCAGGTTAAAAGAGACCCAGTACTTC
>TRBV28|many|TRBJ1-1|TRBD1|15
CASSLSTGVGTEAFF
TGTGCCAGCAGTTTAAGCACAGGGGTGGGCACTGAAGCTTTCTTT
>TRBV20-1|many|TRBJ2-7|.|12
CSATPSVYEQYF
TGCAGTGCTACCCCGTCGGTCTACGAGCAGTACTTC
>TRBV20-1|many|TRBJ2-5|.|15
CSASPRRRGQETQYF
TGCAGTGCTAGCCCCAGGAGGAGGGGACAAGAGACCCAGTACTTC